This TCR beta chain was documented in a study of CD8 T cells in ankylosing spondylitis. The table lists this clonotype with a few counts. Its antigen is not known. TCRdb fed the 5' RACE reads into MiXCR, producing one record per CDR3 protein. The data hold around 340,000 distinct CDR3 sequences, with approximately 15% observed a single time. Findings and caveats of the study: Reportedly, significant enrichment of disease-linked clones occurred in matched ankylosing spondylitis synovial fluid.

The CDR3 has 14 amino acids. V gave up 6 bases and J gave up 4 bases, with 15 bases separating them. The sample was blood, either unsorted or a sorted T cell fraction (not recorded which). This receptor was taken from a male donor with ankylosing spondylitis or in good health (not recorded which). The V gene is TRBV12-3 or TRBV12-4, the J gene TRBJ1-1; perhaps TRBD1 as D (5 bases). The CDR3 region is CASRVGRGGTEAFF. Here the CDR3 DNA reads TGTGCCAGCAGAGTGGGACGGGGAGGCACTGAAGCTTTCTTT.